The source of this T cell receptor beta chain is a study of T cell responses to AZD1222 COVID-19 vaccine. Overall study findings and caveats: Only five to seven AZD1222 recipients tested seropositive at baseline. Females made up more of the donors, who were largely white British, and clonal diversity may have come out too low. Of spike-specific TCRs, nearly half reportedly target regions left unmutated in variants. CD4 TCRs associated with vaccination spanned spike, dominating at 160-218 and 743-854.

Note on this clone: The target antigen is unknown.

TCRdb's table, derived via immunoSEQ multiplex PCR, lists solely in-frame clones and lacks some. The data show about 100,000 clones, about nine tenths seen once. Germline CDR1 reads MNHEY; CDR2 reads SVGAGI. The CDR3 runs to 15 residues. The ends were cut back, 0 bases at V and 4 bases at J, with 9 bases in the middle. This sample comprised peripheral blood, obtained on day 0 of AZD1222 vaccination. The TCR originated in an adult in good health. The chain combines TRBV6-5 with TRBJ1-4; D uncertain. The chain's CDR3 is CASSYSGLSNEKLFF. The CDR3, as DNA: TGTGCCAGCAGTTACTCAGGGTTGAGTAATGAAAAACTGTTTTTT.